This T cell receptor (beta chain) was retrieved from a study of cytomegalovirus exposure and HLA in healthy donors. Study as a whole: Unique TCR beta sequences numbering about 100 million came from approximately 180 million T cells in an earlier analysis.

Concerning this clone: Its antigen is undetermined.

60 Vbeta and 13 Jbeta primers were used in PCR. Methods used by the authors: Unique TCR beta chains numbered approximately 80 million in a later analysis, with some 9.9 million shared. Generated by immunoSEQ multiplex PCR, the TCRdb table keeps only in-frame clones and is missing some. The V and J calls and the clone size are those of that table, but D and trimming were determined from the DNA. Of roughly 120,000 clones detected, roughly 80% appear once; the ten largest clones hold roughly 30%. Study results and limitations: An analysis done earlier found most TCR beta V segments productive about 87% or about 30% of the time.

CDR1 and CDR2 from the germline V gene are SGHRS and YFSETQ. J gave up 2 bases and V 4 bases, and 8 bases lay outside the gene matches. This CDR3 comprises 15 residues. The specimen was PBMCs. The chain couples TRBV5-1 to TRBJ2-5, with 7 bases that match TRBD1. This TCR was sampled from a man in his sixties in good health and CMV-seropositive. The CDR3 loop is CASSPAPTGQETQYF. The CDR3 region has the DNA TGCGCCAGCAGCCCCGCCCCGACAGGGCAAGAGACCCAGTACTTC.